This T cell receptor (beta chain) derives from a study of blood T cell repertoires in COVID-19. This CDR3 has 13 amino acids. Germline V CDR1 and CDR2: SGHNT, YYREEE (reference sequence). The V end was cut by 2 bases, the J end by 8 bases, with 11 bases between. Only one count was recorded for this clone. Under the authors' procedure: Reference gene primer amplification gave estimated nucleated cell counts. Data came from immunoSEQ multiplex PCR; TCRdb stores just in-frame clones and leaves some out. D and trimming come from the DNA, and the V and J calls and clone size come from that table. This sample has under 200,000 clones, with less than 90% found just once. Seattle's enrolled individuals joined amid active infection and were then monitored longitudinally.

The chain combines TRBV5-4 with TRBJ1-3; D unclear. Material: peripheral blood. The receptor was isolated from an older woman with COVID-19, enrolled during active disease. The CDR3 DNA is TGTGCCAGCAGCTTCATCGGGGTGGACACCATATATTTT. Translation gives CASSFIGVDTIYF.